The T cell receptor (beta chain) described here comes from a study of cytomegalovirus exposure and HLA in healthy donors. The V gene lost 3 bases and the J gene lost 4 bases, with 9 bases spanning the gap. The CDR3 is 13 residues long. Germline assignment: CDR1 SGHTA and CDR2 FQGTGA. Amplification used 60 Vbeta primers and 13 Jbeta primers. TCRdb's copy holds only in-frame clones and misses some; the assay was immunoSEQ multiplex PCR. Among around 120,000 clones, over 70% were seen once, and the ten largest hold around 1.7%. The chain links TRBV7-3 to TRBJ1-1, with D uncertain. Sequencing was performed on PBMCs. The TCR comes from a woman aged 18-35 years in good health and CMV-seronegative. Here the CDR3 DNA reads TGTGCCAGCAGCTTGGACCGGGGCACTGAAGCTTTCTTT. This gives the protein CASSLDRGTEAFF. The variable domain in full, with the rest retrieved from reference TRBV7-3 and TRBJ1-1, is GAGVSQTPSNKVTEKGKYVELRCDPISGHTALYWYRQSLGQGPEFLIYFQGTGAADDSGLPNDRFFAVRPEGSVSTLKIQRTERGDSAVYLCASSLDRGTEAFFGQGTRLTVV.